A single T cell receptor beta chain is shown here with its context. This clone has more than one count but fewer than ten. No antigen is known for it. Per-base quality was not reported, and no clone a single base away is much larger than it. Reading the germline V gene (reference sequence) gives CDR1 GTSNPN and CDR2 SVGIG. From the cysteine through the phenylalanine, the CDR3 covers 11 amino acids. This entry keeps only the CDR3 DNA: 33 bases, framed from base 1. This record comes from a study of cytomegalovirus exposure and HLA in healthy donors (dated by TCRdb to the late 2010s). At the level of the whole study: According to an earlier analysis of around 600 of the donors, 150 million to 200 million T cells yielded 117 million unique TCR beta sequences and about 300 Gb of sequence data. About 330 gigabases of sequencing data and around 85 million unique TCR sequences made up an early release that covered approximately 700 HLA-typed donors. Among the roughly 390 genotyped donors, around 81% belonged to the genetic ancestry cluster associated with self-reported Caucasian donors. The aim of the study was to test whether cataloging public T cell receptors could identify signatures of past pathogen exposure. The study used immunosequencing to profile the T cell repertoires of some 600 subjects and linked those repertoires to cytomegalovirus serostatus. Along with the approximately 700-subject first cohort, a separate validation cohort of about 110 different subjects was used. To predict cytomegalovirus infection status, the study brought together high-throughput TCR immunosequencing, statistical association of individual TCRs with disease status, and machine learning. To study patterns of TCR occurrence, a later analysis re-analyzed previously published TCR beta repertoires from several hundred donors and added high-resolution HLA genotyping. Rather than using new phenotypic data, the later analysis identified candidate immune exposures from TCR beta sequences and from how often those sequences occurred across donors. In an earlier analysis of 500 to 650 of the donors, high-throughput TCR beta sequencing was used to judge whether each TCR beta V gene segment behaved as functional or pseudogenic. Donor age, sex, ethnicity and CMV serostatus were compiled alongside the repertoire data. A later genetic analysis used genome-wide SNP genotypes for about 65% of the 666 donors, treating that subset as a discovery cohort. All discovery cohort repertoires had been generated using a single sequencing platform. HLA typing included class I and class II loci at four-digit resolution. The number of donors typed differed by locus, with roughly 629-640 for A, B, C, DRB1 and DQB1, more than 500 for DQA1, 600 to 610 for DPA1, and around 460 for DPB1. Roughly 5 DR-DQ haplotypes were handled as single units for association and clustering, since linkage in the cohort was strong. Among some 400 genotyped donors of the cohort, an average of around 250,000 unique TCR beta nucleotide sequences was sequenced per donor, of which roughly 17% were non-productive.

Study-level results and caveats: In a later analysis, HLA-associated TCR beta chains showed more clonal expansion and lower generation probabilities than non-associated chains that were equally common. When HLA alleles, especially DR and DQ, strongly co-occurred, TCR associations were difficult to assign to individual alleles. The classifier was reported to diagnose cytomegalovirus status with high specificity and sensitivity in both the original and validation cohorts. In a later analysis, several top co-occurrence clusters were reported to appear linked to parvovirus B19, influenza, CMV and Epstein-Barr virus. The authors suggested that the approach could potentially be generalized to other disease states and immunological phenotypes. Because HLA typing was unavailable for some donors at each locus, only the typed subset was used in association tests. For the cohort, immune exposure information was limited to CMV serostatus. A later analysis found that TCR association rates varied across HLA loci, with DRB1 alleles showing the most associated TCRs and HLA-C alleles the fewest. According to a later genetic analysis, donors in an Asian-associated ancestry cluster had fewer N-insertions in productive TCRs than the approximately 670-donor mean. Because counts were too low, roughly 17 rarely observed V segments, including chromosome 9 orphons, were left out of the earlier analysis of over 550 of the donors. The study listed 164 TCR beta chains as associated with cytomegalovirus. The presence/absence analyses assumed that sequencing depth was roughly uniform across donors, and that assumption may not be true. A cluster of highly shared sequence variants was judged likely to represent a technical artifact of the sequencing pipeline. A later analysis associated about 16,000 TCR beta sequences with specific HLA alleles at a false discovery rate of 0.05. Because the 87-base-pair reads could not distinguish some IMGT-functional V segments, including TRBV6-2 and TRBV6-3, those segments were excluded. Linkage disequilibrium might explain the correlated functional status among segregating V segments, but an unknown experimental factor could not be ruled out. A later genetic analysis associated a missense DCLRE1C variant with V-gene and J-gene trimming of TCR beta chains, and an independent cohort replicated the association. Most CMV-associated TCR beta chains appeared to be HLA-restricted in a later analysis, and the HLA associations seemed to be driven largely by CMV exposure. A further reported finding was that TCR beta sequences accurately predicted the HLA-A and HLA-B alleles for most subjects in the first cohort. Across donors, most TCR sequences were observed very rarely, whereas some public TCRs were present in many individuals. In this cohort, only TCR beta chains were sequenced, and detectable features were limited by the absence of alpha or paired-chain data. A few of the identified cytomegalovirus-associated TCR beta chains were confirmed in vitro to be specific for cytomegalovirus antigens. In an earlier analysis of about 540 of the donors, most TCR beta V segments were observed in productive rearrangements about 90% or about 30% of the time, broadly matching IMGT annotations.

The cohort consisted of hundreds of healthy bone marrow donors. At the time of sampling, all cohort members were nominally healthy, though unrecorded immune exposures were likely present. The donor tested CMV seronegative and was one of the 352 seronegative cohort members. A peripheral blood sample was collected from each donor, and TCR beta sequencing was performed on peripheral blood mononuclear cells. Genomic DNA was extracted from the blood cell samples with the Qiagen DNeasy Blood Extraction Kit. Libraries came from the immunoSEQ multiplex PCR assay. The multiplex PCR relied on a mix of 60 forward primers for TCR Vbeta segments and 13 reverse primers for TCR Jbeta segments. The CDR3 region of rearranged TCR beta genes was amplified from genomic DNA with a multiplex PCR assay. The Illumina HiSeq System was used to sequence the amplified TCR beta libraries as 87-base-pair reads. As for the original processing: In a later analysis, around 80 million unique TCR beta chains were counted across the roughly 670 repertoires, and about 10 million of these chains were shared by at least two donors. A nearest-neighbor algorithm error-corrected the raw reads and collapsed the reads into unique sequences, merging closely related sequences to remove PCR and sequencing errors. V, D and J gene segments were assigned by aligning CDR3 sequences to IMGT reference sequences. For a sequence to be retained, a match of at least six nucleotides was required to both a V gene segment and a J gene segment. Rearrangements were classified as productive when the CDR3 lacked stop codons and remained in frame with V and J, and all other rearrangements were classified as non-productive. CDR3 was defined according to IMGT convention as the region running from the second conserved V-encoded cysteine to the conserved J-encoded phenylalanine. The earlier analysis of roughly 590 of the donors excluded sequences that lacked an unambiguous match to a single V gene segment. An earlier analysis of 587 of the donors classified V segments as functional when productive rearrangements were above 56.7% and as segregating when the standard deviation between donors was above 5%. A statistical classification framework was built to diagnose cytomegalovirus status from the catalog of TCR beta chain sequences. V and J gene assignment, in a later analysis, came from comparing TCR nucleotide sequences with IMGT/GENE-DB human TR gene sequences. A later analysis assigned CDR3 sequences and most-parsimonious VDJ recombination scenarios with the TCRdist pipeline. In a later analysis, each TCR beta chain was defined by its CDR3 amino acid sequence together with its V-gene family, and reads lacking a unique V-gene family were excluded. To address suspected cross-contamination and a sequencing artifact, a later analysis removed approximately 590 highly shared, low-generation-probability nucleotide sequences. In a later analysis, a clonal expansion index for each public chain was calculated from normalized within-repertoire ranks of inferred template counts. A later analysis computed generation probabilities with a VDJ recombination model fitted to out-of-frame rearrangements, and checked the results against IGoR. In a later analysis, hypergeometric tests were used to score TCR-TCR, TCR-HLA and TCR-CMV co-occurrence, with a repertoire-size bias correction applied to TCR pairs. In a later analysis, false discovery rates were estimated by permuting HLA or CMV assignments 20 times. In a later analysis, co-occurring TCRs were grouped using DBSCAN, and TCRdist sequence similarity was added for clustering within HLA-allele-positive subsets. Co-occurrence clustering excluded repertoires with fewer than 30,000 or more than 120,000 public chains, plus five with anomalous nucleotide sharing. TCRdb stores this immuneACCESS table with in-frame sequences only. Part of the clones is absent; in the studies checked, under half of the shortfall reflects unresolved V genes, and no reason is known for the rest. The DNA gave D and trimming, while V, J and clone size come from that table. For this sample there are more than 110,000 clones; about 76% appear just once. Of the sample, 2.5% to 3.5% is held by the ten largest clones.

Sequenced sample: PBMCs. This receptor was obtained from a female donor in good health and CMV-seronegative. The V and J segments used are TRBV30 and TRBJ1-1; 7 nucleotides in the junction match TRBD1. The nucleotides are TGTGCGGGTAACAGGGGAGGTGTAGCTTTCTTT. It is translated as CAGNRGGVAFF.